The present TCR beta chain was sequenced within a study of blood T cell repertoires in COVID-19. Study-wide background: Samples came from the United States, Italy and Spain, spanning acute and convalescent COVID-19.

Germline CDR1 and CDR2: GTSNPN and SVGIG (reference sequence). The CDR3 is 12 residues long. Trimming pared 1 base from V and 4 bases from J, leaving 8 bases between. TCRdb's copy holds only in-frame clones and misses some; the assay was immunoSEQ multiplex PCR. The sample lists 100,000 to 150,000 clones, more than 70% occurring once. The receptor comes from a human donor in a cohort sampled during active COVID-19. The V and J genes are TRBV30 and TRBJ2-7; possibly TRBD2 for D (6 bases). Sequences were obtained from peripheral blood. CDR3 region: CAWSGSGYEQYF. In DNA, the CDR3 is TGTGCCTGGAGTGGTAGCGGATACGAGCAGTACTTC.